The clone carrying this T cell receptor beta chain was counted a few times. The source of the sample is a study of T cells in Graves' hyperthyroidism and ophthalmopathy. RNA transcripts served as the template for amplifying TCR beta CDR3 regions. An initial round of RT-PCR targeting the TCR CDR3 relied on the HTBI primer set. MiXCR was run by TCRdb on the multiplex PCR reads, yielding one entry per CDR3 protein. The sample shows roughly 420,000 distinct CDR3 sequences, 15% to 18% of them seen only once. V trimming: 1 base; J trimming: 4 bases; junction bases outside the gene matches: 3. Germline CDR1 reads SGHAT; CDR2 reads FQNNGV. This CDR3 spans 17 amino acids.

Sequences were obtained from blood. The rearrangement links TRBV11-2 to TRBJ2-1, with 14 positions matching TRBD2. The sequence came from a woman aged 18-35 years with Graves' hyperthyroidism. In DNA, the CDR3 is TGTGCCAGCAGCTTAGCGGGACTAGCGGGGGTATACAATGAGCAGTTCTTC. This sequence encodes CASSLAGLAGVYNEQFF.